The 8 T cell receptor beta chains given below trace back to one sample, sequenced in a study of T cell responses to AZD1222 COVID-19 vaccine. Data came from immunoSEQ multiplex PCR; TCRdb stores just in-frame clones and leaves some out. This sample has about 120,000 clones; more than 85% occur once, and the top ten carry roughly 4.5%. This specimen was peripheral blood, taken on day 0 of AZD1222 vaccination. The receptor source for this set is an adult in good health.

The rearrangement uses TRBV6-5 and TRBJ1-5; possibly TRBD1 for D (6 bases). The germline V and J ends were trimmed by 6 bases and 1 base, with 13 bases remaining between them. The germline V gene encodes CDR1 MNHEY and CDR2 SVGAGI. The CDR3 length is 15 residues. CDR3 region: CASRSQGLSNQPQHF. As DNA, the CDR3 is TGTGCCAGCAGATCACAGGGATTAAGCAATCAGCCCCAGCATTTT.

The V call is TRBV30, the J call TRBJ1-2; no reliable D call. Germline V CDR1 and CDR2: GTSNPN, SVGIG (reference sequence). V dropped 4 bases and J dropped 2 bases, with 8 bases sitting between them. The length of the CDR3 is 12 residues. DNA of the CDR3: TGTGCCTGGACGGGCTTCAACTATGGCTACACCTTC. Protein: CAWTGFNYGYTF. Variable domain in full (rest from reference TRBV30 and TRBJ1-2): SQTIHQWPATLVQPVGSPLSLECTVEGTSNPNLYWYRQAAGRGLQLLFYSVGIGQISSEVPQNLSASRPQDRQFILSSKKLLLSDSGFYLCAWTGFNYGYTFGSGTRLTVV.

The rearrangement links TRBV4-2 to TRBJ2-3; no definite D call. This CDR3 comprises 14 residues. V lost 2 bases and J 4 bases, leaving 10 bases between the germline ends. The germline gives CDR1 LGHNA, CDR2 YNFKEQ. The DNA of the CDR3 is TGTGCCAGCAGCCAAAACTCCCGGGCAGATACGCAGTATTTT. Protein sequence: CASSQNSRADTQYF.

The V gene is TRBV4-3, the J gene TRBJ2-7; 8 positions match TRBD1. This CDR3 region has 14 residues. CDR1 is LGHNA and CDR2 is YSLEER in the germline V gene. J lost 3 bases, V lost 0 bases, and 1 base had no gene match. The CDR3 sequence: CASSQEDRDYEQYF. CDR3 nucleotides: TGCGCCAGCAGCCAAGAGGACAGGGACTACGAGCAGTACTTC.

For the CDR3, the DNA is TGTGCCAGCAGCTTAGGTGTAGCAGCCCGTGGCAGGGGGCGAATGGAGGGCTACACCTTC. This sequence encodes CASSLGVAARGRGRMEGYTF. This chain joins TRBV7-8 and TRBJ1-2, with 8 bases matching TRBD1. CDR3 length: 20 residues. Germline values: CDR1 SGHVS, CDR2 FQNEAQ. V dropped 1 base and J dropped 8; count of bases not matched to a gene: 24.

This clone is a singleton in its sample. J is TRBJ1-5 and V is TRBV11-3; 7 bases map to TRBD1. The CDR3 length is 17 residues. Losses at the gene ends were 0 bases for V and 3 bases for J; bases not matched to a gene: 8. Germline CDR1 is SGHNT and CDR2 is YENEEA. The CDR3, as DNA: TGTGCCAGCAGCTTAGATTACCCGACAGGGTACAATCAGCCCCAGCATTTT. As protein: CASSLDYPTGYNQPQHF.

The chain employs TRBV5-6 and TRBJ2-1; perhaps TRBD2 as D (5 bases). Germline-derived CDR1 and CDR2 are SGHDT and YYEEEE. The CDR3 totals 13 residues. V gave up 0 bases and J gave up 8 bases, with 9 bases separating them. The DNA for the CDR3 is TGTGCCAGCAGCTTGGCGGGGTGGGATGAGCAGTTCTTC. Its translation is CASSLAGWDEQFF.

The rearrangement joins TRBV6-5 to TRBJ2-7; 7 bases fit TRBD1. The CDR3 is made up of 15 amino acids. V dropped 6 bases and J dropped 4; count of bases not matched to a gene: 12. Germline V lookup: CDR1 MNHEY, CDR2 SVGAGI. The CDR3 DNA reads TGTGCCAGCAGAAGGTGGAAAGGGGGCCTGTACGAGCAGTACTTC. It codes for CASRRWKGGLYEQYF.